This T cell receptor beta chain is drawn from a study of circulating and synovial CD4+ cells in juvenile arthritis. Produced via immunoSEQ multiplex PCR; TCRdb's table is partial and in-frame only. The repertoire holds 30,000 or so clones, more than 90% seen once, with approximately 0.68% in the top ten. Whole-study findings and limits: T cell genome counts differed by at least an order of magnitude between CPL and CD4 samples. Circulating pathogenic-like lymphocytes shared a substantially higher fraction of CDR3 sequences with synovium than bulk blood. Bulk blood CD4 repertoires were more diverse than these.

The CDR3 spans 15 residues. The V gene lost 2 bases and the J gene lost 4 bases, with 13 bases spanning the gap. Germline values: CDR1 LNHNV, CDR2 YYDKDF (reference sequence). As to this clone: The antigen is not known.

The material sequenced was CD4+ T cells from blood. The chain combines TRBV15 with TRBJ2-3; TRBD1 is a possible D gene (5 bases). This clonotype was sampled from a human donor with juvenile idiopathic arthritis. The CDR3, as DNA: TGTGCCACCAGCAGAAGTAGGGGTTTTTCAGATACGCAGTATTTT. This gives the protein CATSRSRGFSDTQYF.